The T cell receptor (beta chain) described here comes from a study of technical replicates of blood from a handful of donors (dated 2017 in TCRdb). V loses 1 base of germline sequence and J loses 9 bases, and the interval between the two ends is 16 bases. Spanning cysteine to phenylalanine, the CDR3 consists of 16 amino acids. CDR3 DNA only is kept here, 48 bases in frame from base 1. The germline V gene encodes CDR1 LNHDA and CDR2 SQIVND (reference sequence). As regards this clone: There is no known antigen for this receptor. Base quality data are lacking; no much larger clone is found one base away.

Library preparation employed the immunoSEQ multiplex PCR assay. TCRdb took this table from immuneACCESS and kept in-frame rearrangements with V and J called. Such tables lack part of the clones; where checked against another copy, unresolved V genes explain under half of the gap, and the rest is unexplained. The sample profile shows 50,000 to 70,000 clones; 93% of them were found once. The ten largest account for 4.2% of the sample. The V and J segments used are TRBV19 and TRBJ1-6; possibly the D gene is TRBD1, per 5 matching bases. Sequenced: PBMCs. This receptor was taken from a human donor in good health. Some clones in this sample may be carry-over from other donors' samples. The CDR3 has the sequence CASSIAGGGGISPLHF. The sequenced DNA is TGTGCCAGTAGTATAGCCGGCGGCGGGGGAATTTCACCCCTCCACTTT.